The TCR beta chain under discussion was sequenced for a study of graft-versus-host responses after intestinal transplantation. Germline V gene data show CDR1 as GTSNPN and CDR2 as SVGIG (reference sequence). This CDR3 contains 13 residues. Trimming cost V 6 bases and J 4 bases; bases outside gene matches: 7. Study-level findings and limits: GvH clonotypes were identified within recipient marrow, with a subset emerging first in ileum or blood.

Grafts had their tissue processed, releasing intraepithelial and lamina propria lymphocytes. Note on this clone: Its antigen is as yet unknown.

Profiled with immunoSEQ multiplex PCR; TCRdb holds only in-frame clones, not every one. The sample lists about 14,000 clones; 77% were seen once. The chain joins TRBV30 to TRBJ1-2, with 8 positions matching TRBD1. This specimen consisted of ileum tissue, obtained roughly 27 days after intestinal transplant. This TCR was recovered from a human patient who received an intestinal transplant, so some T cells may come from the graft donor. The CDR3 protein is CACTTGVGYGYTF. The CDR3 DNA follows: TGTGCCTGTACGACAGGGGTTGGCTATGGCTACACCTTC.